The 21 T cell receptor beta chains given below trace back to one sample, sequenced in a study of blood T cell repertoires in COVID-19 (dated by TCRdb to the early 2020s). Library method: the immunoSEQ multiplex PCR assay. As stored in TCRdb, this immuneACCESS dataset retains in-frame rearrangements with V and J assigned. A fraction of the clones does not appear; measured against another copy, unresolved V genes explain less than half of the discrepancy, and the remainder lacks a known reason. Recorded for this sample are under 300,000 clones; roughly 90% of them occurred a single time. The top ten clonotypes cover about 3% of the sample. The source material was PBMCs or T cells enriched from blood (not recorded which). Receptors originate from a woman aged 50 to 65 who had recovered from COVID-19.

The V gene is TRBV4-3, the J gene TRBJ1-6; D is possibly TRBD1 (5 bases). V was pared by 0 bases and J by 0 bases, with 15 bases between. The V gene's germline CDR1 is LGHNA and CDR2 YSLEER. The CDR3 length is 19 residues. The CDR3 DNA follows: TGCGCCAGCAGCCAAGATTTTGCTCGGGGGAGCTCCTATAATTCACCCCTCCACTTT. Amino acid sequence: CASSQDFARGSSYNSPLHF.

CDR3 DNA: TGTGCCAGCAGCCCTCTCAATCAGCCCCAGCATTTT. Its protein is CASSPLNQPQHF. The gene calls are TRBV7-2 and TRBJ1-5; D gene uncertain. Per germline, CDR1 SGHTA and CDR2 FQGNSA. The CDR3 consists of 12 residues. With 5 bases removed from V and 3 bases from J, the gap between germline ends came to 5 bases.

The rearrangement joins TRBV7-3 to TRBJ2-1, with D possibly being TRBD1 (5 bases). The V end lost 2 bases, the J end lost 7 bases, and 9 bases lay between the germline ends. Germline V gene sequence: CDR1 SGHTA, CDR2 FQGTGA. The CDR3 length is 13 residues. The CDR3 sequence is CASSLYQGNEQFF. The CDR3 DNA is TGTGCCAGCAGCTTATATCAGGGTAATGAGCAGTTCTTC.

This clone was observed a few times. The CDR3 sequence: CASRPELRGETQYF. The CDR3 nucleotides read TGTGCCAGCAGACCCGAATTACGAGGAGAGACCCAGTACTTC. The genes are TRBV28 and TRBJ2-5; the D is unclear. CDR1 is MDHEN, CDR2 SYDVKM, per germline. The V gene lost 6 bases and the J gene lost 4 bases, with 15 bases spanning the gap. The CDR3 runs to 14 residues.

The count of this clone is one. This sequence joins TRBV6-2 or TRBV6-3 and TRBJ1-5; D uncertain. CDR3 length: 13 residues. In germline, CDR1 is MNHEY, CDR2 SVGEGT. V lost 2 bases and J 4 bases, leaving 6 bases between the germline ends. This CDR3 reads CASSYDWNQPQHF. The CDR3 DNA is TGTGCCAGCAGTTACGACTGGAATCAGCCCCAGCATTTT.

The chain links TRBV7-8 to TRBJ1-1; TRBD1 agrees at 9 bases. V shed 5 bases, J shed 5 bases, and the junction held 9 bases outside the gene matches. In germline, CDR1 is SGHVS, CDR2 FQNEAQ. The CDR3 spans 15 residues. CDR3 loop: CASSPGGQGWTEAFF. The CDR3, as DNA: TGTGCCAGCAGCCCCGGGGGACAGGGATGGACTGAAGCTTTCTTT. Supplemented by reference TRBV7-8 and TRBJ1-1, the full variable domain reads GAGVSQSPRYKVAKRGQDVALRCDPISGHVSLFWYQQALGQGPEFLTYFQNEAQLDKSGLPSDRFFAERPEGSVSTLKIQRTQQEDSAVYLCASSPGGQGWTEAFFGQGTRLTVV.

V is TRBV12-3 or TRBV12-4 and J is TRBJ2-1, with D possibly being TRBD1 (6 bases). The CDR3 consists of 12 residues. V was clipped by 4 bases and J by 13 bases, with 14 bases between them. CDR3 residues: CASSSGQRIQFF. The CDR3 DNA is TGTGCCAGCAGTTCCGGACAGCGCATCCAGTTCTTC.

The chain couples TRBV9 to TRBJ2-1; D might be TRBD2 (5 bases). The germline CDR1 and CDR2 sequences are SGDLS and YYNGEE. V lost 4 bases to trimming and J lost 0 bases, with 11 bases between them. There are 15 residues in the CDR3. The CDR3 is CASSPSGPSYNEQFF. The CDR3 DNA is TGTGCCAGCAGCCCAAGCGGTCCCTCCTACAATGAGCAGTTCTTC.

The chain combines TRBV28 with TRBJ1-4; 8 nucleotides agree with TRBD1. Looked up from germline, CDR1 is MDHEN and CDR2 is SYDVKM. With V trimmed by 5 bases and J by 0 bases, 2 bases remained unmatched. The CDR3 spans 15 residues. CDR3 nucleotides: TGTGCCAGCAGTGAACAGGGGGCAACTAATGAAAAACTGTTTTTT. Its translation: CASSEQGATNEKLFF.

The V gene is TRBV2, the J gene TRBJ2-2; the match to TRBD2 covers 10 bases. Germline V gene data show CDR1 as SNHLY and CDR2 as FYNNEI. CDR3 length: 15 amino acids. Germline trimming cut 4 bases from V and 4 bases from J; bases unmatched to any gene: 3. This chain's CDR3 is CASSGPSGGTGELFF. Here the CDR3 DNA reads TGTGCCAGCAGTGGTCCTAGCGGGGGCACCGGGGAGCTGTTTTTT.

V is TRBV28 and J is TRBJ1-4; D is uncertain. Trimming removed 3 bases from V and 0 bases from J, with 14 bases in between. Germline lookup yields CDR1 MDHEN and CDR2 SYDVKM. The CDR3 covers 17 residues. The DNA of the CDR3 is TGTGCCAGCAGTTTCCCGGGTCCGCAAGCAACTAATGAAAAACTGTTTTTT. It codes for CASSFPGPQATNEKLFF.

The chain uses TRBV9 and TRBJ2-5; TRBD1 matches 9 bases. With V trimmed by 4 bases and J by 4 bases, 5 bases remained unmatched. The CDR3 length is 14 residues. In germline, CDR1 is SGDLS, CDR2 YYNGEE. The DNA of the CDR3 is TGTGCCAGCAGCATCGAGGACAGGGGAGAGACCCAGTACTTC. Translated: CASSIEDRGETQYF.

This sequence joins TRBV27 and TRBJ1-4; the match to TRBD1 covers 9 bases. Germline V gene sequence: CDR1 MNHEY, CDR2 SMNVEV (reference sequence). Germline trimming cut 0 bases from V and 7 bases from J; bases unmatched to any gene: 6. The CDR3 extends over 16 amino acids. Here the CDR3 DNA reads TGTGCCAGCAGTTTATCCAAACAGGGGGCTGGTGAAAAACTGTTTTTT. This gives the protein CASSLSKQGAGEKLFF.

This CDR3 is CASSPWDRGPSRDTQYF. The CDR3 DNA follows: TGTGCCAGCAGCCCTTGGGACAGGGGACCGAGCCGAGATACGCAGTATTTT. The chain couples TRBV3-1 (or the pseudogene TRBV3-2) to TRBJ2-3, with 10 bases fitting TRBD1. The trim removed 4 bases at V and 5 bases at J, leaving 12 bases unmatched. Germline V lookup: CDR1 LGHDT, CDR2 YNNKEL (reference sequence). The CDR3 consists of 17 residues.

The chain has TRBV28 and TRBJ2-7; TRBD2 agrees at 8 bases. The V gene end was trimmed by 3 bases and the J gene end by 5 bases; junction bases not matched to a gene: 15. The CDR3 runs 17 residues. Germline assignment: CDR1 MDHEN and CDR2 SYDVKM. CDR3 sequence: CASSFTLRAGATNEQYF. The CDR3 DNA follows: TGTGCCAGCAGTTTCACCCTACGAGCGGGAGCAACAAACGAGCAGTACTTC. Combining the CDR3 with reference TRBV28 and TRBJ2-7 gives the whole variable domain DVKVTQSSRYLVKRTGEKVFLECVQDMDHENMFWYRQDPGLGLRLIYFSYDVKMKEKGDIPEGYSVSREKKERFSLILESASTNQTSMYLCASSFTLRAGATNEQYFGPGTRLTVT.

In DNA, the CDR3 is TGTGCCAGCAGCTTACGAGGACAGGGTGACTATGGCTACACCTTC. This translates into CASSLRGQGDYGYTF. The chain combines TRBV7-3 with TRBJ1-2; 8 bases match TRBD1. The CDR3 length is 15 residues. Germline CDR1 SGHTA, CDR2 FQGTGA. The ends lost 2 bases at V and 3 bases at J; junction bases unmatched: 5.

The chain is built from TRBV27 and TRBJ2-7; a weak D match, TRBD2 (5 bases). Trimming took off 6 bases at V and 3 bases at J, with 6 bases between the two ends. The CDR3 loop spans 11 amino acids. Germline values: CDR1 MNHEY, CDR2 SMNVEV (reference sequence). CDR3 amino acids: CASREGYEQYF. In DNA form, the CDR3 reads TGTGCCAGCAGAGAGGGCTACGAGCAGTACTTC.

The chain links TRBV5-1 to TRBJ2-3; 8 nucleotides agree with TRBD2. Germline V lookup: CDR1 SGHRS, CDR2 YFSETQ. V gave up 0 bases and J gave up 7 bases; unmatched junction bases: 16. The CDR3 length is 18 residues. CDR3 loop: CASSLVVSVREADYTQYF. CDR3 nucleotides: TGCGCCAGCAGCTTGGTAGTTTCGGTGCGGGAGGCTGACTATACGCAGTATTTT.

V gene TRBV25-1 combines with J gene TRBJ1-1, with 8 bases lining up with TRBD1. Germline lookup yields CDR1 MGHDK and CDR2 SYGVNS. V lost 10 bases, J lost 1 base, and 5 bases stayed unmatched. The CDR3 covers 13 residues. The CDR3, as DNA: TGTGCCACCAAGGACAGGGCGAACACTGAAGCTTTCTTT. This sequence encodes CATKDRANTEAFF.

The chain is built from TRBV15 and TRBJ2-3; D is undetermined. The CDR3 extends over 13 amino acids. Trimming took off 0 bases at V and 5 bases at J, with 6 bases between the two ends. Germline values: CDR1 LNHNV, CDR2 YYDKDF (reference sequence). CDR3 sequence reads: CATSRDPGDTQYF. The CDR3 DNA is TGTGCCACCAGCAGAGATCCGGGAGATACGCAGTATTTT. Variable domain in full (rest from reference TRBV15 and TRBJ2-3): DAMVIQNPRYQVTQFGKPVTLSCSQTLNHNVMYWYQQKSSQAPKLLFHYYDKDFNNEADTPDNFQSRRPNTSFCFLDIRSPGLGDTAMYLCATSRDPGDTQYFGPGTRLTVL.

The CDR3 reads CASSYSIGSYEQYF. CDR3 nucleotides: TGTGCCAGCAGTTACTCTATCGGCTCCTACGAGCAGTACTTC. V is TRBV6-2 or TRBV6-3 and J is TRBJ2-7, with no clear D. This CDR3 region has 14 residues. Germline assignment: CDR1 MNHEY and CDR2 SVGEGT. Trimming removed 0 bases from V and 0 bases from J, with 6 bases in between.